The rows below give T cell receptor beta chains drawn from one sample of a study of control samples from healthy donors and cancer patients. Assay used: immunoSEQ multiplex PCR; TCRdb lists only in-frame clones, some missing. The repertoire holds about 120,000 clones, with more than 75% as singletons. The specimen sequenced was blood. The receptors originated from a man aged 30-40 years in good health. Each CDR3 is given with its conserved first and last residue. A D gene is named only where the DNA matches it firmly. Expanded clones get a size class; other rows say once, few or many, or leave the size out.

V: TRBV6-5
length: 15
J: TRBJ1-4
size: -
D: TRBD1
DNA: TGTGCCACCAATCCTCAGACAGGGGCTAATGAAAAACTGTTTTTT
CDR3: CATNPQTGANEKLFF

V: TRBV29-1
length: 11
J: TRBJ1-2
size: once
D: -
DNA: TGCAGCGCCATGGGACACAAGGGCTACACCTTC
CDR3: CSAMGHKGYTF

V: TRBV2
length: 13
J: TRBJ2-2
size: -
D: -
DNA: TGTGCCCTGGGGGGACAGAACACCGGGGAGCTGTTTTTT
CDR3: CALGGQNTGELFF

V: TRBV5-8
length: 15
J: TRBJ1-5
size: -
D: -
DNA: TGTGCCAGCAGCCCGGACGGGTATAGCAATCAGCCCCAGCATTTT
CDR3: CASSPDGYSNQPQHF

V: TRBV11-3
length: 16
J: TRBJ1-1
size: -
D: TRBD1
DNA: TGTGCCAGCAGCTTGGGAGCCCGACAGGGGAGCACTGAAGCTTTCTTT
CDR3: CASSLGARQGSTEAFF

V: TRBV24-1
length: 15
J: TRBJ1-5
size: -
D: TRBD1
DNA: TGTGCCACCAGTGGTGGACAGGGGGCAGGTCAGCCCCAGCATTTT
CDR3: CATSGGQGAGQPQHF

V: TRBV9
length: 15
J: TRBJ2-7
size: -
D: TRBD1
DNA: TGTGCCAGCAGCGTAGCAGGGTCAGGGGGTTACGAGCAGTACTTC
CDR3: CASSVAGSGGYEQYF

V: TRBV3-1/TRBV3-2
length: 13
J: TRBJ2-2
size: -
D: -
DNA: TGTGCCAGCAGCCAAGACAGCTACGGGGAGCTGTTTTTT
CDR3: CASSQDSYGELFF

V: TRBV12-3/TRBV12-4
length: 13
J: TRBJ2-7
size: -
D: -
DNA: TGTGCCAGCACCCCCCGGCAGGGTACCGAGCAGTACTTC
CDR3: CASTPRQGTEQYF

V: TRBV4-1
length: 14
J: TRBJ1-2
size: -
D: -
DNA: TGCGCCAGCAGCCAAGATTTGCCAGGGTTTGGCTACACCTTC
CDR3: CASSQDLPGFGYTF

V: TRBV5-1
length: 11
J: TRBJ2-2
size: -
D: -
DNA: TGCGCCAGCAGCTTCCGGGGGGAGCTGTTTTTT
CDR3: CASSFRGELFF

V: TRBV4-1
length: 17
J: TRBJ1-2
size: -
D: -
DNA: TGCGCCAGCAGCCAAGACCAACGGGCCCTATCCCACTATGGCTACACCTTC
CDR3: CASSQDQRALSHYGYTF

V: TRBV5-1
length: 14
J: TRBJ1-2
size: -
D: TRBD1
DNA: TGCGCCAGCAGCGAGACAGGGGATCAATATGGCTACACCTTC
CDR3: CASSETGDQYGYTF

V: TRBV2
length: 18
J: TRBJ1-6
size: -
D: TRBD1
DNA: TGTGCCAGCAGTGCACGGACAGGGCATAGCTCCTATAATTCACCCCTCCACTTT
CDR3: CASSARTGHSSYNSPLHF

V: TRBV7-2
length: 15
J: TRBJ1-1
size: -
D: TRBD1
DNA: TGTGCCAGCAGCTCCACCGGGACAGGGGGCACTGAAGCTTTCTTT
CDR3: CASSSTGTGGTEAFF

V: TRBV2
length: 16
J: TRBJ1-2
size: -
D: -
DNA: TGTGCCAGCAGTGATTCGAAGGCCCATTTAAACTATGGCTACACCTTC
CDR3: CASSDSKAHLNYGYTF

V: TRBV18
length: 15
J: TRBJ2-6
size: once
D: -
DNA: TGTGCCAGCTCACCCCAGGTATCCGGGGCCAACGTCCTGACTTTC
CDR3: CASSPQVSGANVLTF

V: TRBV5-1
length: 16
J: TRBJ2-1
size: -
D: TRBD2
DNA: TGCGCCAGCAGCGAACTTCTATCGGGGGGGCCCAATGAGCAGTTCTTC
CDR3: CASSELLSGGPNEQFF

V: TRBV7-9
length: 12
J: TRBJ1-1
size: -
D: -
DNA: TGTGCCAGCAGCTTAGTCAGACAAGAAGCTTTCTTT
CDR3: CASSLVRQEAFF

V: TRBV18
length: 18
J: TRBJ1-5
size: -
D: TRBD1
DNA: TGTGCCAGCTCACCAAGGGGGCGAAGATCTTTTAGCAATCAGCCCCAGCATTTT
CDR3: CASSPRGRRSFSNQPQHF

V: TRBV28
length: 14
J: TRBJ1-1
size: -
D: TRBD1
DNA: TGTGCCAGCCGAGACAGGGTGATGAACACTGAAGCTTTCTTT
CDR3: CASRDRVMNTEAFF

V: TRBV30
length: 13
J: TRBJ1-4
size: -
D: -
DNA: TGTGCCTGGAGTGTGGGGACAAATGAAAAACTGTTTTTT
CDR3: CAWSVGTNEKLFF

V: TRBV29-1
length: 12
J: TRBJ2-7
size: -
D: -
DNA: TGCAGCGTACTGACACCCTCCTACGAGCAGTACTTC
CDR3: CSVLTPSYEQYF

V: TRBV9
length: 18
J: TRBJ1-3
size: -
D: -
DNA: TGTGCCAGCAGCTTAAGAGGGGGATATGGGGTTTCTGGAAACACCATATATTTT
CDR3: CASSLRGGYGVSGNTIYF

V: TRBV2
length: 11
J: TRBJ1-3
size: -
D: -
DNA: TGTGCCAGCACGGGGTTGAACACCATATATTTT
CDR3: CASTGLNTIYF

V: TRBV2
length: 14
J: TRBJ2-1
size: once
D: -
DNA: TGTGCCAGCATCTCGGAGTTGACACTGTCTGAGCAGTTCTTC
CDR3: CASISELTLSEQFF

V: TRBV2
length: 14
J: TRBJ1-4
size: -
D: TRBD1
DNA: TGTGCCAGCAGAGACAGGGTCCTTAATGAAAAACTGTTTTTT
CDR3: CASRDRVLNEKLFF

V: TRBV4-2
length: 16
J: TRBJ1-1
size: -
D: TRBD1
DNA: TGTGCCAGCAGCCTCCCGATGGGCAGGGGGAATGCTGAAGCTTTCTTT
CDR3: CASSLPMGRGNAEAFF

V: TRBV12-5
length: 13
J: TRBJ1-1
size: -
D: -
DNA: TGTGCTAGTGGTTTGGAAGGGCTCACTGAAGCTTTCTTT
CDR3: CASGLEGLTEAFF

V: TRBV11-2
length: 14
J: TRBJ2-5
size: -
D: -
DNA: TGTGCCAGCACGAGGGGGATCCCCCAAGAGACCCAGTACTTC
CDR3: CASTRGIPQETQYF

V: TRBV5-1
length: 14
J: TRBJ2-1
size: -
D: TRBD2
DNA: TGCGCCAGCACCGGGACTAGCGGGGAAGGTGAGCAGTTCTTC
CDR3: CASTGTSGEGEQFF

V: TRBV20-1
length: 13
J: TRBJ1-6
size: -
D: -
DNA: TGCAGTGCTAGTTACAGAGATAATTCACCCCTCCACTTT
CDR3: CSASYRDNSPLHF

V: TRBV15
length: 16
J: TRBJ2-2
size: -
D: TRBD1
DNA: TGTGCCACCAGCAGGTCCCGGACAGGGGACACCGGGGAGCTGTTTTTT
CDR3: CATSRSRTGDTGELFF

V: TRBV6-2/TRBV6-3
length: 12
J: TRBJ1-6
size: -
D: -
DNA: TGTGCCAGCAGTTCCTACAATTCACCCCTCCACTTT
CDR3: CASSSYNSPLHF

V: TRBV9
length: 14
J: TRBJ2-2
size: -
D: -
DNA: TGTGCCAGCAGCGTAGGAGGAGACACCGGGGAGCTGTTTTTT
CDR3: CASSVGGDTGELFF

V: TRBV12-3/TRBV12-4
length: 13
J: TRBJ1-1
size: -
D: TRBD1
DNA: TGTGCCAGCAAAGAGGGGGCGTACACTGAAGCTTTCTTT
CDR3: CASKEGAYTEAFF

V: TRBV10-3
length: 13
J: TRBJ1-5
size: -
D: -
DNA: TGTGCCATCAGTGAAACAGAGGCTCAGCCCCAGCATTTT
CDR3: CAISETEAQPQHF

V: TRBV2
length: 12
J: TRBJ1-2
size: -
D: -
DNA: TGTGCCAGCCCCCAGAGAAACTATGGCTACACCTTC
CDR3: CASPQRNYGYTF

V: TRBV6-2/TRBV6-3
length: 16
J: TRBJ1-4
size: -
D: -
DNA: TGTGCCAGCAGCCCTTTGGGACGCGCTGGTGATGAAAAACTGTTTTTT
CDR3: CASSPLGRAGDEKLFF